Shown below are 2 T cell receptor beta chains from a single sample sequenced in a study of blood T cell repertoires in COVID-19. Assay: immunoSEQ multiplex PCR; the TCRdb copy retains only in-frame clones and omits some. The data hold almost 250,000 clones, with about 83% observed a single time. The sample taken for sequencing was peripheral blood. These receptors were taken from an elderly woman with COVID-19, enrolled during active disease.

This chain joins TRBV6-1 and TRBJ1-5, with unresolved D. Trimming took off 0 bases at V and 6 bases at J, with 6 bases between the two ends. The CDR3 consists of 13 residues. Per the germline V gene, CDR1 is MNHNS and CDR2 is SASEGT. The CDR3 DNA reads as TGTGCCAGCAGTGAAGCCAAGCGTCAGCCCCAGCATTTT. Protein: CASSEAKRQPQHF.

CDR3 bases: TGTGCCACCAGGAAACAGGGTGGCACTGAAGCTTTCTTT. Translation gives CATRKQGGTEAFF. V is TRBV24-1 and J is TRBJ1-1; maybe TRBD1 (6 bases). This CDR3 comprises 13 residues. The germline V gene has CDR1 KGHDR and CDR2 SFDVKD. The V gene lost 7 bases and the J gene lost 4 bases, with 12 bases spanning the gap.